A selection of T cell receptor beta chains follows, all from one sample in a study of blood T cell repertoires in COVID-19. Generated by immunoSEQ multiplex PCR, the TCRdb table keeps only in-frame clones and is missing some. The sample yields about 42,000 clones, more than 70% seen once. Material: peripheral blood. The receptors derive from a man in his 70s with acute or convalescent COVID-19. The CDR3 runs from the conserved cysteine through the conserved F or W. D genes are given only for firm matches. Size is omitted from some rows. Given values are once, few, many or a class for expanded clones.

TRBJ2-1 | TRBV20-1 | - | TRBD2 | CSASAGGGYEQFF | TGCAGTGCTAGTGCGGGGGGAGGGTATGAGCAGTTCTTC
TRBJ2-3 | TRBV6-5 | - | TRBD2 | CASTVSGGWDTQYF | TGTGCCAGCACGGTTAGCGGGGGGTGGGATACGCAGTATTTT
TRBJ1-2 | TRBV19 | - | TRBD1 | CATYKTGAANYGYTF | TGTGCCACCTACAAGACAGGGGCCGCTAACTATGGCTACACCTTC
TRBJ1-6 | TRBV5-4 | - | - | CASSSSQGWSLQTPLHF | TGTGCCAGCAGCTCGTCCCAGGGGTGGTCCCTCCAGACACCCCTCCACTTT
TRBJ2-1 | TRBV6-2/TRBV6-3 | - | - | CASSSRFTYNEQFF | TGTGCCAGCAGTAGCCGATTTACCTACAATGAGCAGTTCTTC
TRBJ1-2 | TRBV19 | - | TRBD1 | CASSTQQGAYGYTF | TGTGCCAGTAGTACCCAACAGGGGGCCTATGGCTACACCTTC
TRBJ2-1 | TRBV20-1 | - | - | CSASLSNEQFF | TGCAGTGCTAGCTTGAGCAATGAGCAGTTCTTC
TRBJ1-1 | TRBV18 | - | TRBD1 | CASSLGTGNTEAFF | TGTGCCAGCTCACTCGGGACAGGGAACACTGAAGCTTTCTTT
TRBJ2-4 | TRBV19 | - | - | CASSSASGENIQYF | TGTGCCAGTAGTTCAGCATCAGGGGAAAACATTCAGTACTTC
TRBJ1-5 | TRBV6-5 | - | - | CASSPRQAQQPQHF | TGTGCCAGCAGTCCTCGACAGGCACAGCAGCCCCAGCATTTT
TRBJ1-2 | TRBV7-2 | - | - | CASRTGVVYGYTF | TGTGCCAGCAGGACGGGAGTCGTCTATGGCTACACCTTC
TRBJ1-1 | TRBV5-1 | - | - | CASSPQEWPGGAMNTEAFF | TGCGCCAGCAGCCCACAAGAATGGCCGGGTGGGGCTATGAACACTGAAGCTTTCTTT
TRBJ2-1 | TRBV6-5 | - | TRBD2 | CASEGTSGRNEQFF | TGTGCCAGCGAAGGGACTAGCGGGAGGAATGAGCAGTTCTTC
TRBJ1-5 | TRBV6-2/TRBV6-3 | once | TRBD1 | CASSPPGQGAGQPQHF | TGTGCCAGCAGCCCTCCGGGACAGGGGGCTGGTCAGCCCCAGCATTTT
TRBJ1-1 | TRBV19 | - | - | CASSSSRGGTEAFF | TGTGCCAGTAGTTCCTCCCGTGGGGGGACCGAAGCTTTCTTT
TRBJ1-1 | TRBV7-9 | - | - | CASSLGGLTEAFF | TGTGCCAGCAGCTTAGGGGGGCTAACTGAAGCTTTCTTT
TRBJ2-7 | TRBV19 | - | - | CASSRQSQGTFHEQYF | TGTGCCAGTAGCCGCCAGAGCCAGGGAACATTCCACGAGCAGTACTTC
TRBJ2-5 | TRBV7-7 | - | TRBD2 | CASSPGISGVTQYF | TGTGCCAGCAGCCCCGGTATTAGCGGGGTTACCCAGTACTTC
TRBJ1-3 | TRBV6-1 | - | - | CASSESRNTIYF | TGTGCCAGCAGTGAGAGCAGAAACACCATATATTTT
TRBJ1-1 | TRBV28 | once | TRBD1 | CASSFYRDRAEAFF | TGTGCCAGCAGTTTTTACCGGGACAGGGCTGAAGCTTTCTTT
TRBJ2-1 | TRBV4-3 | - | TRBD2 | CASSQDFRGGVYNEQFF | TGCGCCAGCAGCCAAGATTTCCGGGGGGGAGTTTACAATGAGCAGTTCTTC
TRBJ2-1 | TRBV27 | - | TRBD1 | CASRLGQFSYNEQFF | TGTGCCAGCAGATTGGGACAGTTCTCCTACAATGAGCAGTTCTTC
TRBJ1-4 | TRBV3-1/TRBV3-2 | - | - | CASSQDATFNEKLFF | TGTGCCAGCAGCCAAGATGCGACTTTTAATGAAAAACTGTTTTTT
TRBJ1-4 | TRBV7-2 | few | - | CASSPPGTDEKLFF | TGTGCCAGCAGCCCCCCGGGGACTGATGAAAAACTGTTTTTT
TRBJ1-3 | TRBV18 | many | - | CASSREEGTGNTIYF | TGTGCCAGCTCACGGGAGGAAGGAACAGGAAACACCATATATTTT
TRBJ1-1 | TRBV7-9 | - | - | CASSAGPNTEAFF | TGTGCCAGCAGCGCGGGTCCTAACACTGAAGCTTTCTTT